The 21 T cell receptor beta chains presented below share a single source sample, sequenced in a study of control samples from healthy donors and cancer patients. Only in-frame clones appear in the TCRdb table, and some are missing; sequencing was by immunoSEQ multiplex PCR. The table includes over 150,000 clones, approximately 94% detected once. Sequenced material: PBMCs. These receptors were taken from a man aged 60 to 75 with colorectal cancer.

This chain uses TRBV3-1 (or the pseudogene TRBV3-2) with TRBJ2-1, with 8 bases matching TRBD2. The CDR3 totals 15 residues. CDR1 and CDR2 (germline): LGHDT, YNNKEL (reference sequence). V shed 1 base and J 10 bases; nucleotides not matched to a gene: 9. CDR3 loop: CASSQGRGGRGEQFF. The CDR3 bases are TGTGCCAGCAGCCAAGGCCGGGGGGGCCGAGGGGAGCAGTTCTTC.

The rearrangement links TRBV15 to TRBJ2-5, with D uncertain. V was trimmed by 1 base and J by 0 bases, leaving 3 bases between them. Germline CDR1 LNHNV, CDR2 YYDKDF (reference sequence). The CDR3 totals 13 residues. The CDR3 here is CATSRVYQETQYF. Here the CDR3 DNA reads TGTGCCACCAGCAGAGTTTACCAAGAGACCCAGTACTTC.

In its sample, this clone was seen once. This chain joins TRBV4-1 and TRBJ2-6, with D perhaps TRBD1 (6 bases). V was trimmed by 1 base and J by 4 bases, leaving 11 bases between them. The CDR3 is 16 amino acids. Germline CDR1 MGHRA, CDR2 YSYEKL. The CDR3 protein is CASSQVTGKGANVLTF. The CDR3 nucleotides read TGCGCCAGCAGCCAAGTCACAGGGAAAGGGGCCAACGTCCTGACTTTC.

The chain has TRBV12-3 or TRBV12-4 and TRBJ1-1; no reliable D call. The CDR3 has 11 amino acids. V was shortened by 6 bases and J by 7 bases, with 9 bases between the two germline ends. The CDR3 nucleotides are TGTGCCAGCAGCCGGGGTTTTGAAGCTTTCTTT. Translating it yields CASSRGFEAFF.

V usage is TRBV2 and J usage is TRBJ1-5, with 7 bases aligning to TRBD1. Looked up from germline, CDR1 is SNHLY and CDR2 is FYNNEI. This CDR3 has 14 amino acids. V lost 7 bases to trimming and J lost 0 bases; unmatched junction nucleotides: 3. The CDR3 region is CASKGAYSNQPQHF. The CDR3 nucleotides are TGTGCCAGCAAGGGGGCTTATAGCAATCAGCCCCAGCATTTT.

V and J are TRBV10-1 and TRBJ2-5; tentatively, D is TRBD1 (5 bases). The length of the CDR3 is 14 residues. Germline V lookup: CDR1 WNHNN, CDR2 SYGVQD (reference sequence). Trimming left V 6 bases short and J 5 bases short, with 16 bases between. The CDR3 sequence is CASSPGRAWETQYF. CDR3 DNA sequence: TGCGCCAGCAGCCCAGGCAGGGCCTGGGAGACCCAGTACTTC.

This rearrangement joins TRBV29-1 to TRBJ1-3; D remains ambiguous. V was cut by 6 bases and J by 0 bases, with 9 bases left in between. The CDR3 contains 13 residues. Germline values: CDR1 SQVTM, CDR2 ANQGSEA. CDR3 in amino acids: CSVAFYSGNTIYF. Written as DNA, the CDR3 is TGCAGCGTCGCCTTCTACTCTGGAAACACCATATATTTT. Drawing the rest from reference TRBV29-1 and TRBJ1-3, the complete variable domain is SAVISQKPSRDICQRGTSLTIQCQVDSQVTMMFWYRQQPGQSLTLIATANQGSEATYESGFVIDKFPISRPNLTFSTLTVSNMSPEDSSIYLCSVAFYSGNTIYFGEGSWLTVV.

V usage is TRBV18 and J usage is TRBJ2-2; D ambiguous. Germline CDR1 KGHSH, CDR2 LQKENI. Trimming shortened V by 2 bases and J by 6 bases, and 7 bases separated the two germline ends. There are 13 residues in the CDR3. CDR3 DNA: TGTGCCAGCTCACCATCCAACGCCGGGGAGCTGTTTTTT. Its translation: CASSPSNAGELFF.

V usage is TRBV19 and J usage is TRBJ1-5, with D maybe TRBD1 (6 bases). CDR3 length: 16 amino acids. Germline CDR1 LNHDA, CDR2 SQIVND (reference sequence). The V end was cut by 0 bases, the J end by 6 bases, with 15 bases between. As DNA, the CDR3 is TGTGCCAGTAGTATAGAGGGGCAGGGGATGCGTCAGCCCCAGCATTTT. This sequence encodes CASSIEGQGMRQPQHF.

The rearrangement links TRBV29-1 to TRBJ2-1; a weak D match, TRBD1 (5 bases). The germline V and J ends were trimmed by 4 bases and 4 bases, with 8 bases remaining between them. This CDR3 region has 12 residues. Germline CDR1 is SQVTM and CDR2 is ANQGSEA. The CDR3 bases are TGCAGCGTTGGACAGATATACAATGAGCAGTTCTTC. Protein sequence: CSVGQIYNEQFF.

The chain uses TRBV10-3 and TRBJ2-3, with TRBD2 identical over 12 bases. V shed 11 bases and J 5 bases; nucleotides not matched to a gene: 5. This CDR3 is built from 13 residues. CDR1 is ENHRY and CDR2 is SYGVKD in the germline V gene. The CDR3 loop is CASSGGGGDTQYF. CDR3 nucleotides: TGTGCCTCTAGCGGGGGGGGAGGAGATACGCAGTATTTT.

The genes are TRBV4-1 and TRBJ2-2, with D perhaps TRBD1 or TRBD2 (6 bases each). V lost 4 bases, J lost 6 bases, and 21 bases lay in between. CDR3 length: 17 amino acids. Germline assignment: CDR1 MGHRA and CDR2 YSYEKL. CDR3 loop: CASSPPRGDTRAGELFF. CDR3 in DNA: TGCGCCAGCAGCCCTCCGAGGGGGGATACAAGGGCCGGGGAGCTGTTTTTT.

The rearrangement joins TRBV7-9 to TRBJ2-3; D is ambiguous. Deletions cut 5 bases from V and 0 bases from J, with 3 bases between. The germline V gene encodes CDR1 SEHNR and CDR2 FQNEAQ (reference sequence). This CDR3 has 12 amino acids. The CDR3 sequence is CASSPSTDTQYF. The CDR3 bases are TGTGCCAGCAGCCCCAGCACAGATACGCAGTATTTT.

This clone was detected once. Here the CDR3 reads CASSLAVAGVPGTQYF. CDR3 in DNA: TGTGCCAGCAGCTTAGCCGTAGCGGGGGTACCCGGGACCCAGTACTTC. The genes are TRBV7-2 and TRBJ2-5, with 9 nucleotides matching TRBD2. The trim removed 0 bases at V and 7 bases at J, leaving 9 bases unmatched. The CDR3 loop spans 16 amino acids. Germline-derived CDR1 and CDR2 are SGHTA and FQGNSA.

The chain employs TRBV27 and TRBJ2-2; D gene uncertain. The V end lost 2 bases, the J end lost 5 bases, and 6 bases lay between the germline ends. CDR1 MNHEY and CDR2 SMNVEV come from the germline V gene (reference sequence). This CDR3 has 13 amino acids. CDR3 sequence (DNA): TGTGCCAGCAGTTTAGGGGTGACCGGGGAGCTGTTTTTT. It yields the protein CASSLGVTGELFF.

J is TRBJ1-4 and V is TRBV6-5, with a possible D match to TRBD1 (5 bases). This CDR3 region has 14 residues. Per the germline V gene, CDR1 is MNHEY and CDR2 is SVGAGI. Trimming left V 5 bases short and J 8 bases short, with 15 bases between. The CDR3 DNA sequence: TGTGCCAGCAGTAGGGGTTCCATCGGGGAAAAACTGTTTTTT. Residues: CASSRGSIGEKLFF.

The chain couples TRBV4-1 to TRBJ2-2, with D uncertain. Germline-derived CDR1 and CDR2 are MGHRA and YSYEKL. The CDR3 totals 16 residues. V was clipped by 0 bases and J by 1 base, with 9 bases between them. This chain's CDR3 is CASSQEVAVNTGELFF. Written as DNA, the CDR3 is TGCGCCAGCAGCCAAGAAGTCGCGGTGAACACCGGGGAGCTGTTTTTT.

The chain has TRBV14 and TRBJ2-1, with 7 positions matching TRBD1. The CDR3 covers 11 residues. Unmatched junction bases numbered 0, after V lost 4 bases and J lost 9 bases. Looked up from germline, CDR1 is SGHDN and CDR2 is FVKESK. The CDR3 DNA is TGTGCCAGCAGCCCAGGGGGTGAGCAGTTCTTC. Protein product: CASSPGGEQFF. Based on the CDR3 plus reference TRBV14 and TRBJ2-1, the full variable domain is EAGVTQFPSHSVIEKGQTVTLRCDPISGHDNLYWYRRVMGKEIKFLLHFVKESKQDESGMPNNRFLAERTGGTYSTLKVQPAELEDSGVYFCASSPGGEQFFGPGTRLTVL.

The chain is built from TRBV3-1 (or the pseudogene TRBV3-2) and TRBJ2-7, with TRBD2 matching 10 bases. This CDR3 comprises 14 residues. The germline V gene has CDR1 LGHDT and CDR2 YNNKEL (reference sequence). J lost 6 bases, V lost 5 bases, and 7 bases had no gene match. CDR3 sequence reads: CASSSLAGEGEQYF. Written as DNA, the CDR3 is TGTGCCAGCAGCTCTCTAGCGGGGGAGGGCGAGCAGTACTTC.

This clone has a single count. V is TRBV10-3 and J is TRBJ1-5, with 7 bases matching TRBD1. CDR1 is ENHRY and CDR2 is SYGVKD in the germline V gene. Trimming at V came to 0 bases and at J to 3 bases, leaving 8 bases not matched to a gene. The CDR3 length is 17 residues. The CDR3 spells CAISESGGGRANQPQHF. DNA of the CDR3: TGTGCCATCAGTGAGTCAGGAGGGGGCCGTGCCAATCAGCCCCAGCATTTT.

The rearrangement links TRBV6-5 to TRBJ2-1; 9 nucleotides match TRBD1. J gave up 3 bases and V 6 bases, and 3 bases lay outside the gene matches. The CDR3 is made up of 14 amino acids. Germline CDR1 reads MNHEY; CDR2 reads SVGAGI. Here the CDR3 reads CASSRDRDYNEQFF. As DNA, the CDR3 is TGTGCCAGCAGCCGGGACAGGGACTACAATGAGCAGTTCTTC.